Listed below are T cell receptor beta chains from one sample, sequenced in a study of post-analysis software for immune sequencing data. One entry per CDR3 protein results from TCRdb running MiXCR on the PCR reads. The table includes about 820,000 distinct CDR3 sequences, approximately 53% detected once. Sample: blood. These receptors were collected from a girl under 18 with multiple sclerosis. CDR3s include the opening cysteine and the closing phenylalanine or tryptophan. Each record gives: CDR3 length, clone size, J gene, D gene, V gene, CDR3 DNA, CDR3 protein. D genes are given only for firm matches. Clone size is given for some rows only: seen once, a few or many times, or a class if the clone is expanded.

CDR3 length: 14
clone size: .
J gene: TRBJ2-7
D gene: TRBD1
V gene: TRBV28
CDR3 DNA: TGTGCCAGCAGAGGGGGCGTTGTGACCTACGAGCAGTACTTC
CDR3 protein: CASRGGVVTYEQYF

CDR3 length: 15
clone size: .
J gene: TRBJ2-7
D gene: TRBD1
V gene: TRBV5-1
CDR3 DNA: TGCGCCAGCAGCTTGTACAGGGGGAATCCCTACGAGCAGTACTTC
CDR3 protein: CASSLYRGNPYEQYF

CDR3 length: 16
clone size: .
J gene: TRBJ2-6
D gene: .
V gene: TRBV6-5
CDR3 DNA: TGTGCCAGCAGACCCGCTCTCCGCTCTGGGGCCAACGTCCTGACTTTC
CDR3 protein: CASRPALRSGANVLTF

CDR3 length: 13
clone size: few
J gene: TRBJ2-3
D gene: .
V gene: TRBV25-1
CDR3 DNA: TGTGCCAGCAGTGTGTCGGGCCCGAACACGCAGTATTTT
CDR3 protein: CASSVSGPNTQYF

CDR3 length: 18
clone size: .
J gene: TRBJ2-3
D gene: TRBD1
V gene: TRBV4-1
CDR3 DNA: TGCGCCAGCAGCCAAGACCTACGTCAGGGGGCCCTCACAGATACGCAGTATTTT
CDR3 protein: CASSQDLRQGALTDTQYF

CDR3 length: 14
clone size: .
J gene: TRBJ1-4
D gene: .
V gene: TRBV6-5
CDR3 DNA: TGTGCCACTACAAAGACGGCAACTAATGAAAAACTGTTTTTT
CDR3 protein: CATTKTATNEKLFF

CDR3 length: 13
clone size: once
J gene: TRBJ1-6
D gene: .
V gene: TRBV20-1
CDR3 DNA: TGCAGTGCTAGTTCAAGATATAATTCACCCCTCCACTTT
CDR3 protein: CSASSRYNSPLHF

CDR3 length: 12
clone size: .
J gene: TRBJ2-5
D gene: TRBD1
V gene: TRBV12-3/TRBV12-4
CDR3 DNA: TGTGCCAGCGGGACAGGGAGTGAGACCCAGTACTTC
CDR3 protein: CASGTGSETQYF

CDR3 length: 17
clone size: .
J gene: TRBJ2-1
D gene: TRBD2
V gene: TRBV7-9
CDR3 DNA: TGTGCCAGCAACCGAGCAGAGGGACTAGTCCATTTCAATGAGCAGTTCTTC
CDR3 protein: CASNRAEGLVHFNEQFF

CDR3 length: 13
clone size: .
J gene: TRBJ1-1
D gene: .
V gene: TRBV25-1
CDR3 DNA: TGTGCCAGCAGTGACAGGGGTCCAGACGAAGCTTTCTTT
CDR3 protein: CASSDRGPDEAFF

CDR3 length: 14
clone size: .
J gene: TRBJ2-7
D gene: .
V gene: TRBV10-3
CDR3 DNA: TGTGCCATCAGTGGGTACAGGCGGGCGGACGAGCAGTACTTC
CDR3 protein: CAISGYRRADEQYF